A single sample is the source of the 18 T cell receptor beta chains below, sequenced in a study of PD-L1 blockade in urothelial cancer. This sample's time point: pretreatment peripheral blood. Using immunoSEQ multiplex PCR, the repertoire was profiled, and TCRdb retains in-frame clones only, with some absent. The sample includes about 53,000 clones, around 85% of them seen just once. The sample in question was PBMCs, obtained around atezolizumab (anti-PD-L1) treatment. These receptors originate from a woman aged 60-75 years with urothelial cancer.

Here the CDR3 DNA reads TGTGCCAGCAGCACAAGCTACAGGCTCTTGGACGAGCAGTACTTC. Amino acid sequence: CASSTSYRLLDEQYF. V usage is TRBV5-5 and J usage is TRBJ2-7; possible D gene TRBD1, 5 bases. CDR1 is SGHKS and CDR2 is YYEKEE in the germline V gene (reference sequence). V was pared by 4 bases and J by 5 bases, with 19 bases between. The CDR3 runs 15 residues.

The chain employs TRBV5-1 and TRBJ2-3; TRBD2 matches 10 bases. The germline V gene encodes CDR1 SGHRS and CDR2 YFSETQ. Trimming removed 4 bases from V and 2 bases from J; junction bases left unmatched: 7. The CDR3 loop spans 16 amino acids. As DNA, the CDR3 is TGCGCCAGCAGCCATGGACTAGCGGAAAACACAGATACGCAGTATTTT. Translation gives CASSHGLAENTDTQYF.

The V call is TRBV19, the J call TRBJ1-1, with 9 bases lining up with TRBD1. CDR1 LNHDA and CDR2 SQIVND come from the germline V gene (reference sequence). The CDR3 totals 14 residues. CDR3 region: CAFGAQGARSEAFF. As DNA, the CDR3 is TGTGCTTTTGGGGCACAGGGGGCGCGGTCTGAAGCTTTCTTT.

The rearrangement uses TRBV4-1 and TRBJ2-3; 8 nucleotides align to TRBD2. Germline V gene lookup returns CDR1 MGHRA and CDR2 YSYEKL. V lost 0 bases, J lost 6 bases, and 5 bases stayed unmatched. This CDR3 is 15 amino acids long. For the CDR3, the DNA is TGCGCCAGCAGCCAAGATGGAGCGGGAGCGGATACGCAGTATTTT. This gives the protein CASSQDGAGADTQYF.

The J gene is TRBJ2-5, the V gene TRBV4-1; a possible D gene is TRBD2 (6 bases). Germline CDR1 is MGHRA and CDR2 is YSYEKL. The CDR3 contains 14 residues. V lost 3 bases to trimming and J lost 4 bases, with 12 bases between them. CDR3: CASSQTSVRETQYF. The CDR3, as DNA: TGCGCCAGCAGCCAGACTAGTGTACGAGAGACCCAGTACTTC.

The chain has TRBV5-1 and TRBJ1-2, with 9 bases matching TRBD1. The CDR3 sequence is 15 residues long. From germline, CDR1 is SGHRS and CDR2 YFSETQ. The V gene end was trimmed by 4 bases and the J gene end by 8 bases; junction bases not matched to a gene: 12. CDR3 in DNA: TGCGCCAGCAGCAACAAACCGACAGGGGGAGGCGGCTACACCTTC. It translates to CASSNKPTGGGGYTF. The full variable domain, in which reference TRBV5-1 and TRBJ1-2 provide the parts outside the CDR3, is KAGVTQTPRYLIKTRGQQVTLSCSPISGHRSVSWYQQTPGQGLQFLFEYFSETQRNKGNFPGRFSGRQFSNSRSEMNVSTLELGDSALYLCASSNKPTGGGGYTFGSGTRLTVV.

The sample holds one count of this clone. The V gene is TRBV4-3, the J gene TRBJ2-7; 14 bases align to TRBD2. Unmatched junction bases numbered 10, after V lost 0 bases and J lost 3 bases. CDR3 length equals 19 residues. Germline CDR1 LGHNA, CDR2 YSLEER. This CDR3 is CASSQEVGLAGDSFYEQYF. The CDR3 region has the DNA TGCGCCAGCAGCCAAGAGGTGGGACTAGCGGGAGATTCGTTCTACGAGCAGTACTTC.

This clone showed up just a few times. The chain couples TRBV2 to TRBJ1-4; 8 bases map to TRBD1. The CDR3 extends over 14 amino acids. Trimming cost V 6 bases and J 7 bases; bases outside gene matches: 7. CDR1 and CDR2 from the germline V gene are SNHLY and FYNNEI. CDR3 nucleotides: TGTGCCAGCAGGGACAGGGTAGGAAGTGAAAAACTGTTTTTT. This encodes CASRDRVGSEKLFF.

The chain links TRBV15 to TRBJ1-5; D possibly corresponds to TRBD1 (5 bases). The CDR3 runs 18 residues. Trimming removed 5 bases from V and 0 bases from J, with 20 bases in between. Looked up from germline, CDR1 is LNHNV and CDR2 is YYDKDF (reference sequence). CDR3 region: CATSHNWGSKNSNQPQHF. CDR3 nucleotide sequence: TGTGCCACCAGCCATAATTGGGGCTCAAAAAATAGCAATCAGCCCCAGCATTTT.

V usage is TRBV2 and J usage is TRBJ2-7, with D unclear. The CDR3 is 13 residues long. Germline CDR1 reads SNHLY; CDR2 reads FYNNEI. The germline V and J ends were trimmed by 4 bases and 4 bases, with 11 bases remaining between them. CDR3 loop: CASSVFSFYEQYF. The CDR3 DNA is TGTGCCAGCAGTGTATTTAGCTTTTACGAGCAGTACTTC.

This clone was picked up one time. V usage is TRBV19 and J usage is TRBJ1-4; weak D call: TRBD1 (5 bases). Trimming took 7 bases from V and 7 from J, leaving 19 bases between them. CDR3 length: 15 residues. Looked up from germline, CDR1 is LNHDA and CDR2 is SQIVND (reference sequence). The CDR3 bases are TGTGCCAGTACCCCCCGGAGGGGCAGAGGTGAAAAACTGTTTTTT. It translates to CASTPRRGRGEKLFF.

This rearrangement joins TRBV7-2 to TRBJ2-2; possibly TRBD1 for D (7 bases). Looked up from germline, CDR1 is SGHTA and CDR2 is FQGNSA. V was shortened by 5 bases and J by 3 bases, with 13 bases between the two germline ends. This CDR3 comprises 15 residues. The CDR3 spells CASSTRRGDTGELFF. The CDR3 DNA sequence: TGTGCCAGCAGCACCCGCAGGGGGGACACCGGGGAGCTGTTTTTT.

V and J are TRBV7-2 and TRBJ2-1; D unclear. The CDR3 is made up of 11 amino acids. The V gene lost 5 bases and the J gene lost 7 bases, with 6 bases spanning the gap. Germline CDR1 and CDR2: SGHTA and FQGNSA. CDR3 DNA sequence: TGTGCCAGCAGCGACTCAAATGAGCAGTTCTTC. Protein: CASSDSNEQFF.

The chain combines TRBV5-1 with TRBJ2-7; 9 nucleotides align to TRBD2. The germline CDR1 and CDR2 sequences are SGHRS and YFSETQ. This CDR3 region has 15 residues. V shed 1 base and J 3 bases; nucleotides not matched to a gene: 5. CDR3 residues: CASSLSGTSRYEQYF. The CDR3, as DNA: TGCGCCAGCAGCTTGAGCGGGACTAGCCGCTACGAGCAGTACTTC.

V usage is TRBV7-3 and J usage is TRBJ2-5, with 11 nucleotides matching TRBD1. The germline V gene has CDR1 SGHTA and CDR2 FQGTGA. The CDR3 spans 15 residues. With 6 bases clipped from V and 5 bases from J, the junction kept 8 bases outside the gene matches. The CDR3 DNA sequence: TGTGCCAGCAGTTCCGCCGGGACAGGGGGGGAGACCCAGTACTTC. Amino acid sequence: CASSSAGTGGETQYF.

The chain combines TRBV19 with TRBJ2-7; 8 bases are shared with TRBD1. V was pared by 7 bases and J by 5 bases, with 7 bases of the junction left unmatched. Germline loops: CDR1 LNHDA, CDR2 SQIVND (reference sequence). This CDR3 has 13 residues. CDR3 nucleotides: TGTGCCAGTATTGGGACAGGTAGGAACGAGCAGTACTTC. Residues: CASIGTGRNEQYF. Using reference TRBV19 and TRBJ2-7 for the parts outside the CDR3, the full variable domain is DGGITQSPKYLFRKEGQNVTLSCEQNLNHDAMYWYRQDPGQGLRLIYYSQIVNDFQKGDIAEGYSVSREKKESFPLTVTSAQKNPTAFYLCASIGTGRNEQYFGPGTRLTVT.

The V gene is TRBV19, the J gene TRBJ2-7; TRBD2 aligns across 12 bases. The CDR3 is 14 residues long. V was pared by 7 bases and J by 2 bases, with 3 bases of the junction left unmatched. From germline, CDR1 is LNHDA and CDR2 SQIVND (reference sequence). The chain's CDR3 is CASTLAGGTYEQYF. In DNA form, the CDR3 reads TGTGCCAGTACCCTAGCGGGGGGGACCTACGAGCAGTACTTC.

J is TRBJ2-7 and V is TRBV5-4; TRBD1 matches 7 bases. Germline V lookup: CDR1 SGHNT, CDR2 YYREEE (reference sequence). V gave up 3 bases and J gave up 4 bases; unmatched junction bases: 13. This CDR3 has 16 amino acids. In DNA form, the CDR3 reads TGTGCCAGCAGCTCACACTTCGACAGGGCAGCTTACGAGCAGTACTTC. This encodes CASSSHFDRAAYEQYF. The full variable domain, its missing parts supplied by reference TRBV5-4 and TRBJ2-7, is ETGVTQSPTHLIKTRGQQVTLRCSSQSGHNTVSWYQQALGQGPQFIFQYYREEENGRGNFPPRFSGLQFPNYSSELNVNALELDDSALYLCASSSHFDRAAYEQYFGPGTRLTVT.